The rows below give T cell receptor beta chains drawn from one sample of a study of cytomegalovirus exposure and HLA in healthy donors. The table came from immunoSEQ multiplex PCR; TCRdb's copy has only in-frame clones and leaves some out. The table records about 130,000 clones, around 83% of them present only once. The specimen was PBMCs. The receptors come from a girl aged 2 to 10 in good health and CMV-seronegative. Each CDR3 is given with its conserved first and last residue. Some rows mark clone size as missing; the rest say once, few, many or name a class of expanded clone.

CDR3aa: CASSFGAGGPYEQYF; v_gene: TRBV28; j_gene: TRBJ2-7; len: 15; abundance: -
CDR3aa: CASSGGHGREQYF; v_gene: TRBV5-4; j_gene: TRBJ2-7; len: 13; abundance: -
CDR3aa: CASSTGGADYGYTF; v_gene: TRBV5-6; j_gene: TRBJ1-2; len: 14; abundance: -
CDR3aa: CASSQGGVGEKLFF; v_gene: TRBV4-3; j_gene: TRBJ1-4; len: 14; abundance: -
CDR3aa: CASSWGLDPSSYEQYF; v_gene: TRBV2; j_gene: TRBJ2-7; len: 16; abundance: -
CDR3aa: CASSAGLAAAAQYF; v_gene: TRBV4-1; j_gene: TRBJ2-3; len: 14; abundance: -
CDR3aa: CARKLRQTPEEKLFF; v_gene: TRBV19; j_gene: TRBJ1-4; len: 15; abundance: -
CDR3aa: CASSATGALNTEAFF; v_gene: TRBV25-1; j_gene: TRBJ1-1; len: 15; abundance: -
CDR3aa: CAWSVLTGNSPLHF; v_gene: TRBV30; j_gene: TRBJ1-6; len: 14; abundance: -
CDR3aa: CASSLLAGGYEQYF; v_gene: TRBV11-1; j_gene: TRBJ2-7; len: 14; abundance: -
CDR3aa: CASEVQGTYEQYF; v_gene: TRBV28; j_gene: TRBJ2-7; len: 13; abundance: -
CDR3aa: CAWSYYNQPQHF; v_gene: TRBV30; j_gene: TRBJ1-5; len: 12; abundance: -
CDR3aa: CASSIGTGGSTGYTF; v_gene: TRBV25-1; j_gene: TRBJ1-2; len: 15; abundance: -
CDR3aa: CASSAGGGTDTQYF; v_gene: TRBV6-4; j_gene: TRBJ2-3; len: 14; abundance: -
CDR3aa: CASSFIPGQSTDTQYF; v_gene: TRBV28; j_gene: TRBJ2-3; len: 16; abundance: -
CDR3aa: CASSFKIGGAYEQYF; v_gene: TRBV27; j_gene: TRBJ2-7; len: 15; abundance: -
CDR3aa: CASSLDRGKAFF; v_gene: TRBV28; j_gene: TRBJ1-1; len: 12; abundance: -
CDR3aa: CASTDTDRGLVEQYF; v_gene: TRBV6-6; j_gene: TRBJ2-7; len: 15; abundance: -
CDR3aa: CASSSTGTGGYTF; v_gene: TRBV7-2; j_gene: TRBJ1-2; len: 13; abundance: -
CDR3aa: CAWSGLAGGIQETQYF; v_gene: TRBV30; j_gene: TRBJ2-5; len: 16; abundance: few
CDR3aa: CATSSTPRGADYEQYF; v_gene: TRBV15; j_gene: TRBJ2-7; len: 16; abundance: -
CDR3aa: CASSLAGGEREQYF; v_gene: TRBV4-1; j_gene: TRBJ2-7; len: 14; abundance: -
CDR3aa: CASSQEYRVPGELFF; v_gene: TRBV4-3; j_gene: TRBJ2-2; len: 15; abundance: -
CDR3aa: CASRLAGGPYEQYF; v_gene: TRBV10-2; j_gene: TRBJ2-7; len: 14; abundance: -
CDR3aa: CASSRPGQASYEQYF; v_gene: TRBV6-1; j_gene: TRBJ2-7; len: 15; abundance: -
CDR3aa: CASSPRVGGQGSSYEQYF; v_gene: TRBV18; j_gene: TRBJ2-7; len: 18; abundance: -
CDR3aa: CASSYLGGVEQFF; v_gene: TRBV6-5; j_gene: TRBJ2-1; len: 13; abundance: -